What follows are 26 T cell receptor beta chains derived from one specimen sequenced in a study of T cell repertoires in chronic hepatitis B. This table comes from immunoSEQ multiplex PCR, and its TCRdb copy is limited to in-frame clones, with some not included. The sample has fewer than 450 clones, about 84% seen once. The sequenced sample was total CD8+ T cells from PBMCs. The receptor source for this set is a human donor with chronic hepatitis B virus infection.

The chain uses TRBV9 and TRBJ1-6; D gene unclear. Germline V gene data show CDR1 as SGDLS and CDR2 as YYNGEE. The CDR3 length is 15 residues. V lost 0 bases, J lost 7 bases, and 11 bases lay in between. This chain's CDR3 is CASSVDLSLNSPLHF. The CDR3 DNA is TGTGCCAGCAGCGTAGATTTGAGTCTCAATTCACCCCTCCACTTT.

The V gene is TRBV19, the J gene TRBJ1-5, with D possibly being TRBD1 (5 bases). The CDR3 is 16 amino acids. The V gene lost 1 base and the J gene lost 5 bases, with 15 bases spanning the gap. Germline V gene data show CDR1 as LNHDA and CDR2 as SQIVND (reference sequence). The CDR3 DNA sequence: TGTGCCAGTAGTATAGCATTCGACTCAGGGCATCAGCCCCAGCATTTT. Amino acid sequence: CASSIAFDSGHQPQHF.

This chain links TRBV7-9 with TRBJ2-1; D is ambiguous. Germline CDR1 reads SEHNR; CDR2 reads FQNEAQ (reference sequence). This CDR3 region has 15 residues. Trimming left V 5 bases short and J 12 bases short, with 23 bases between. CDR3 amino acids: CASSPEKGLTRGQFF. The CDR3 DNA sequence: TGTGCCAGCAGCCCCGAGAAGGGCCTAACCCGCGGGCAGTTCTTC.

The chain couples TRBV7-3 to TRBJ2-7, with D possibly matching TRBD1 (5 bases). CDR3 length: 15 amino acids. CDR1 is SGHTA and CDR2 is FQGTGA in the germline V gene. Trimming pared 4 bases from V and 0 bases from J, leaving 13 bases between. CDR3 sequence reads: CASSYSRTGSYEQYF. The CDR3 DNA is TGTGCCAGCAGCTACTCTAGAACAGGCTCCTACGAGCAGTACTTC.

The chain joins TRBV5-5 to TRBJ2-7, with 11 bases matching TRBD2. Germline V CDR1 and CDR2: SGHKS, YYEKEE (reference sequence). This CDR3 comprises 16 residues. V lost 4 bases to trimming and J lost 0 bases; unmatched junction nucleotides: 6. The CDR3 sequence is CASSPTSGRPSYEQYF. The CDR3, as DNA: TGTGCCAGCAGCCCTACTAGCGGGAGACCCTCCTACGAGCAGTACTTC. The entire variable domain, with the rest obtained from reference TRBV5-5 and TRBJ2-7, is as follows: DAGVTQSPTHLIKTRGQQVTLRCSPISGHKSVSWYQQVLGQGPQFIFQYYEKEERGRGNFPDRFSARQFPNYSSELNVNALLLGDSALYLCASSPTSGRPSYEQYFGPGTRLTVT.

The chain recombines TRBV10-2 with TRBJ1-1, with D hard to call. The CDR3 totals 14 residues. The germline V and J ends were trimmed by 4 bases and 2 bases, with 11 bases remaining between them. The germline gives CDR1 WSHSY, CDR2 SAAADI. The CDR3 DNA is TGCGCCAGCAGTGGTGGGGTTTCTAACACTGAAGCTTTCTTT. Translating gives CASSGGVSNTEAFF.

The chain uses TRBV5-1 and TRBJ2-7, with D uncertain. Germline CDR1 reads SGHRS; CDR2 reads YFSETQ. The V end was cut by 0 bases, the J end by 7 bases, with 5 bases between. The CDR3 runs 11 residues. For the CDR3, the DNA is TGCGCCAGCAGCTTGGGGGGAGAGCAGTACTTC. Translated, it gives CASSLGGEQYF.

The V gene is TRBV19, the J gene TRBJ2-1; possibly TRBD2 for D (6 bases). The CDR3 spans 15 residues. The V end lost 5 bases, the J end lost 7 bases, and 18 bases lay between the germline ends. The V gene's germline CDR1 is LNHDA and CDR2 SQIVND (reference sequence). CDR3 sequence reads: CASSSLAGSWNEQFF. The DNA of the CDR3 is TGTGCCAGTAGTTCCCTGGCCGGGAGTTGGAATGAGCAGTTCTTC. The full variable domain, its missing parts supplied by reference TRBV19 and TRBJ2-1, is DGGITQSPKYLFRKEGQNVTLSCEQNLNHDAMYWYRQDPGQGLRLIYYSQIVNDFQKGDIAEGYSVSREKKESFPLTVTSAQKNPTAFYLCASSSLAGSWNEQFFGPGTRLTVL.

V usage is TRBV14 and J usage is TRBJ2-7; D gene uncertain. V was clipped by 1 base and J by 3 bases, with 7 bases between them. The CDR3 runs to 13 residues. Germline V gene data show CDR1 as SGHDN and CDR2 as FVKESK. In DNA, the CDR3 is TGTGCCAGCAGCCAAGTTAACAGCTACGAGCAGTACTTC. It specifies CASSQVNSYEQYF.

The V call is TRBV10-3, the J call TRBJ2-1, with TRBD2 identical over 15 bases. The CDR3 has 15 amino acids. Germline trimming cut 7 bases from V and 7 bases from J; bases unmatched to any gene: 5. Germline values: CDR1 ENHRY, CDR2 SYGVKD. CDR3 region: CAITAGLAGGNEQFF. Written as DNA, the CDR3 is TGTGCCATCACCGCTGGACTAGCGGGAGGGAATGAGCAGTTCTTC.

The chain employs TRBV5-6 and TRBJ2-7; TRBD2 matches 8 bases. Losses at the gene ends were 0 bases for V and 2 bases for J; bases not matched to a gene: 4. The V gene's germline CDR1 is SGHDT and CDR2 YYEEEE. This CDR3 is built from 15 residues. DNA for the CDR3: TGTGCCAGCAGCTTGGTAGCGGGGAAAGCCTACGAGCAGTACTTC. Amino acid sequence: CASSLVAGKAYEQYF. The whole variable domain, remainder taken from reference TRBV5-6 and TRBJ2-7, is DAGVTQSPTHLIKTRGQQVTLRCSPKSGHDTVSWYQQALGQGPQFIFQYYEEEERQRGNFPDRFSGHQFPNYSSELNVNALLLGDSALYLCASSLVAGKAYEQYFGPGTRLTVT.

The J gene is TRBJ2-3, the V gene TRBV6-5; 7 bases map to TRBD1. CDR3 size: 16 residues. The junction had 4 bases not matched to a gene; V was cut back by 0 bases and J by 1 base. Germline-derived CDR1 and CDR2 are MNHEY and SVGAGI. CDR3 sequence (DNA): TGTGCCAGCAGTTACTCAGGGGGCGCGGGCACAGATACGCAGTATTTT. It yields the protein CASSYSGGAGTDTQYF.

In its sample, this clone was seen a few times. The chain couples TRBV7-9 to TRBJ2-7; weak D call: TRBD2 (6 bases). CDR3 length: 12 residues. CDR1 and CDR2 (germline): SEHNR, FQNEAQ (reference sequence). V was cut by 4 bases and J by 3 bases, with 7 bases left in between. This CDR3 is CASSSDYYEQYF. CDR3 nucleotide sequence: TGTGCCAGCAGCTCGGACTACTACGAGCAGTACTTC.

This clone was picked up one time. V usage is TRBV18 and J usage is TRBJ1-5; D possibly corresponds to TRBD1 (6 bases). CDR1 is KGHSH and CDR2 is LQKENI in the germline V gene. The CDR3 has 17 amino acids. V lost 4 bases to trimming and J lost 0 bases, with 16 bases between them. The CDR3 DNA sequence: TGTGCCAGCTCACAAGCCGGGGGCAGTGGTAGCAATCAGCCCCAGCATTTT. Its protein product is CASSQAGGSGSNQPQHF. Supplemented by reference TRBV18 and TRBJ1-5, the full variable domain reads NAGVMQNPRHLVRRRGQEARLRCSPMKGHSHVYWYRQLPEEGLKFMVYLQKENIIDESGMPKERFSAEFPKEGPSILRIQQVVRGDSAAYFCASSQAGGSGSNQPQHFGDGTRLSIL.

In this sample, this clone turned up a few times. CDR3 residues: CASSPIGGGNYNEQFF. The CDR3 nucleotides read TGTGCCAGCAGCCCTATCGGGGGGGGGAACTACAATGAGCAGTTCTTC. The chain recombines TRBV27 with TRBJ2-1, with TRBD2 matching over 8 bases. Germline V gene data show CDR1 as MNHEY and CDR2 as SMNVEV (reference sequence). V dropped 6 bases and J dropped 3; count of bases not matched to a gene: 10. The CDR3 spans 16 residues.

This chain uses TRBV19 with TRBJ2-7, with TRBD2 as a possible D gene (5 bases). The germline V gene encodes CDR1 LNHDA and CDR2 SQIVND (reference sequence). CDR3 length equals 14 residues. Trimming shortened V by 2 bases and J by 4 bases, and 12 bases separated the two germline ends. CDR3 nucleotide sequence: TGTGCCAGTAGTATAAAGGTACCGGGATACGAGCAGTACTTC. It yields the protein CASSIKVPGYEQYF.

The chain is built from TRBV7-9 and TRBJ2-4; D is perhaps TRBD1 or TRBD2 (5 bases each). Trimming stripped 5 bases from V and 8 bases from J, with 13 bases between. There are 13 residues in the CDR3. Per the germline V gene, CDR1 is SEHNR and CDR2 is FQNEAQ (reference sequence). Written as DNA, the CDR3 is TGTGCCAGCAGCCCACGGGGCAGAGACATTCAGTACTTC. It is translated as CASSPRGRDIQYF.

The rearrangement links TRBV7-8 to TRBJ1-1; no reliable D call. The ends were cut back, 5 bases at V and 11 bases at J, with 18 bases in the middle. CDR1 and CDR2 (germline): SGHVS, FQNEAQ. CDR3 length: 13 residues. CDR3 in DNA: TGTGCCAGCAGCGACCAATCCCCCGCCGGGGCTTTCTTT. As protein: CASSDQSPAGAFF.

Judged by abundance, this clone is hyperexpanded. The CDR3 nucleotides read TGTGCCAGCAGCGGGGGACAGATTGTATACGAGCAGTACTTC. Protein product: CASSGGQIVYEQYF. V is TRBV5-5 and J is TRBJ2-7; 7 bases line up with TRBD1. V dropped 4 bases and J dropped 4; count of bases not matched to a gene: 8. The CDR3 is 14 residues long. Germline V gene lookup returns CDR1 SGHKS and CDR2 YYEKEE (reference sequence).

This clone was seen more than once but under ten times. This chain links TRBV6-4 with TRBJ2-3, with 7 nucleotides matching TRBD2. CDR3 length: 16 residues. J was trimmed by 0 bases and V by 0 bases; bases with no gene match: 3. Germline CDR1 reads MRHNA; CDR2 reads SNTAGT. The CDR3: CASSDSPGGSTDTQYF. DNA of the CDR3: TGTGCCAGCAGTGACTCCCCGGGGGGAAGCACAGATACGCAGTATTTT.

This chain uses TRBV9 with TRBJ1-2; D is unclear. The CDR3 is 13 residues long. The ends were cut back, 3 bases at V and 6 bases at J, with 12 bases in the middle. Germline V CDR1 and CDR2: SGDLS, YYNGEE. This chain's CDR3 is CASSGTLPHGYTF. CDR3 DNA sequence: TGTGCCAGCAGCGGGACCCTACCCCATGGCTACACCTTC.

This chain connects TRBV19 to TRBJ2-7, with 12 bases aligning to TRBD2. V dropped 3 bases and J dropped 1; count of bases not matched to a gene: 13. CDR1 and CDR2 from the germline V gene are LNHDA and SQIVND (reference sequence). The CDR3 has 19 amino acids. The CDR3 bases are TGTGCCAGTAGTATTAGCCCGACTAGCGGGAGTTCCCTTTCCTACGAGCAGTACTTC. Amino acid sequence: CASSISPTSGSSLSYEQYF.

The CDR3 nucleotides read TGTGCCAGCAGGACCGATTCGAACACTGAAGCTTTCTTT. It translates to CASRTDSNTEAFF. The J gene is TRBJ1-1, the V gene TRBV6-5; D gene unclear. CDR1 MNHEY and CDR2 SVGAGI come from the germline V gene. V gave up 6 bases and J gave up 1 base, with 9 bases separating them. This CDR3 has 13 amino acids.

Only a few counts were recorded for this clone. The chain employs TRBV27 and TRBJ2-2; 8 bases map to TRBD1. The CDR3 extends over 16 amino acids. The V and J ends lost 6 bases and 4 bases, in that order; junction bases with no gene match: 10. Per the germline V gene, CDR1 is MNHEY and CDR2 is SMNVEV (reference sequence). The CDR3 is CASSYSSGGPTGELFF. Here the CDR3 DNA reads TGTGCCAGCAGCTACTCCTCAGGGGGCCCCACCGGGGAGCTGTTTTTT.

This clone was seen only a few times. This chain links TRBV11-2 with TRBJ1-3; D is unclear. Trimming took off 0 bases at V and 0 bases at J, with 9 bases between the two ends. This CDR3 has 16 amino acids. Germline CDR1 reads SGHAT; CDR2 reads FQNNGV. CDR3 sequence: CASSLEITYSGNTIYF. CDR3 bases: TGTGCCAGCAGCTTAGAAATTACGTACTCTGGAAACACCATATATTTT.

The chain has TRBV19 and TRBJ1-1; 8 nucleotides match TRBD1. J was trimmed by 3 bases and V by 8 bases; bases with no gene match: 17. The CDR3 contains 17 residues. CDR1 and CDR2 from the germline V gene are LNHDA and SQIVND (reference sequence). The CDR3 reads CASLTQDRAERHTEAFF. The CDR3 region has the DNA TGTGCCAGTTTAACCCAGGACAGGGCCGAGCGGCACACTGAAGCTTTCTTT.